These 13 T cell receptor beta chains were all obtained from the same sample, sequenced in a study of blood T cell repertoires in COVID-19. Measured with immunoSEQ multiplex PCR; TCRdb has only the in-frame clones, and not every one. The repertoire holds roughly 670,000 clones, with about 90% as singletons. The sample taken for sequencing was peripheral blood. The source is a woman aged 18-35 years with acute or convalescent COVID-19.

The chain couples TRBV7-9 to TRBJ2-7; D might be TRBD2 (5 bases). The CDR3 loop spans 15 amino acids. Trimming removed 1 base at V and 5 bases at J, with 15 bases between. Germline-derived CDR1 and CDR2 are SEHNR and FQNEAQ (reference sequence). The CDR3 coding sequence is TGTGCCAGCAGCTTAGGTTACGGGGAAGAAGACGAGCAGTACTTC. It encodes CASSLGYGEEDEQYF.

This chain connects TRBV23-1 to TRBJ1-2; D gene uncertain. TRBV23-1 falls under the ORF class, with uncertain function. CDR3 length: 17 residues. V lost 3 bases to trimming and J lost 1 base, with 18 bases between them. The CDR3 DNA sequence: TGCGCCAGCAGTCATTCCGACATTTCCGCGAATAACTATGGCTACACCTTC. Protein: CASSHSDISANNYGYTF.

The CDR3 here is CASSQGRSRGRDMTEYGYTF. The CDR3 DNA reads as TGCGCCAGCAGCCAAGGGCGATCCAGGGGGCGAGACATGACCGAGTATGGCTACACCTTC. The V gene is TRBV4-1, the J gene TRBJ1-2, with TRBD1 matching 8 bases. The CDR3 runs 20 residues. The V segment lost 1 base and the J segment 5 bases; nucleotides outside the gene matches: 21. CDR1 is MGHRA and CDR2 is YSYEKL in the germline V gene.

The chain couples TRBV20-1 to TRBJ2-1; D is possibly TRBD2 (5 bases). V shed 6 bases and J shed 11 bases, with 14 bases lying between them. The CDR3 covers 11 residues. Germline V gene data show CDR1 as DFQATT and CDR2 as SNEGSKA (reference sequence). The CDR3 protein is CSAQSGTQQFF. The CDR3 region has the DNA TGCAGTGCCCAGAGCGGCACGCAGCAGTTCTTC.

The genes are TRBV21-1 and TRBJ2-1; the table's D call, TRBD2, was not checked against the DNA. TRBV21-1 is reported as a pseudogene. CDR3 size: 16 residues. CDR3: CASSKEGRGKYNEQFF. The CDR3 DNA follows: TGTGCCAGCAGCAAAGAGGGGAGGGGGAAATACAATGAGCAGTTCTTC.

The chain joins TRBV27 to TRBJ1-5; D is unclear. In germline, CDR1 is MNHEY, CDR2 SMNVEV (reference sequence). Trimming pared 3 bases from V and 0 bases from J, leaving 6 bases between. The CDR3 length is 14 residues. The CDR3 coding sequence is TGTGCCAGCAGTTTCGGGTATAGCAATCAGCCCCAGCATTTT. Protein: CASSFGYSNQPQHF.

This clone showed up just once. The genes are TRBV9 and TRBJ1-6, with a weak D call TRBD1 (5 bases). CDR3 size: 15 residues. Germline CDR1 reads SGDLS; CDR2 reads YYNGEE. The V gene lost 2 bases and the J gene lost 7 bases, with 13 bases spanning the gap. CDR3 bases: TGTGCCAGCAGCGTCCGACAGAGCGAGAATTCACCCCTCCACTTT. Its protein is CASSVRQSENSPLHF. Based on the CDR3 plus reference TRBV9 and TRBJ1-6, the full variable domain is DSGVTQTPKHLITATGQRVTLRCSPRSGDLSVYWYQQSLDQGLQFLIQYYNGEERAKGNILERFSAQQFPDLHSELNLSSLELGDSALYFCASSVRQSENSPLHFGNGTRLTVT.

About this clone: At the DNA level, this CDR3 is encoded by other sequences in the same sample as well. This chain connects TRBV7-2 to TRBJ2-7, with 9 bases identical to TRBD1. V dropped 5 bases and J dropped 4; count of bases not matched to a gene: 9. This CDR3 has 15 residues. The germline CDR1 and CDR2 sequences are SGHTA and FQGNSA. DNA of the CDR3: TGTGCCAGCAGCCCCCGAGGGGGACAGGGATACGAGCAGTACTTC. This encodes CASSPRGGQGYEQYF.

V usage is TRBV4-2 and J usage is TRBJ2-3; TRBD2 matches 12 bases. The germline V gene has CDR1 LGHNA and CDR2 YNFKEQ. The CDR3 runs to 18 residues. Germline trimming cut 0 bases from V and 6 bases from J; bases unmatched to any gene: 10. CDR3 in amino acids: CASSQEGLAGGPWDTQYF. CDR3 bases: TGTGCCAGCAGCCAAGAGGGTCTAGCGGGGGGGCCTTGGGATACGCAGTATTTT.

In its sample, this clone was seen once. V is TRBV2 and J is TRBJ2-1, with 7 bases that match TRBD2. The CDR3 extends over 13 amino acids. V trimming: 8 bases; J trimming: 10 bases; junction bases outside the gene matches: 11. The V gene's germline CDR1 is SNHLY and CDR2 FYNNEI. Written as DNA, the CDR3 is TGTGCCAGCGGGGGGGGACCGGTGGGGGAGCAGTTCTTC. Protein product: CASGGGPVGEQFF.

This clone was picked up one time. The chain combines TRBV7-8 with TRBJ1-5; D remains ambiguous. Per germline, CDR1 SGHVS and CDR2 FQNEAQ. CDR3 length: 17 residues. Trimming left V 5 bases short and J 0 bases short, with 17 bases between. CDR3 sequence reads: CASSLTGRAYSNQPQHF. In DNA form, the CDR3 reads TGTGCCAGCAGCCTAACGGGGAGGGCTTATAGCAATCAGCCCCAGCATTTT.

About this clone itself: At one boundary the junction diverges from the germline segment, which might be a read error. V gene TRBV9 combines with J gene TRBJ1-2; possibly TRBD1 for D (5 bases). This CDR3 is 15 amino acids long. Germline values: CDR1 SGDLS, CDR2 YYNGEE. Here the CDR3 DNA reads TGTGCCCGCAGCCCCGGGGGGGGTCTTGCAGGGGGCTACACCTTC. Protein: CARSPGGGLAGGYTF.

The V gene is TRBV11-2, the J gene TRBJ1-3; D call uncertain. This CDR3 is built from 16 residues. V lost 1 base, J lost 0 bases, and 10 bases lay in between. Germline V lookup: CDR1 SGHAT, CDR2 FQNNGV. The CDR3 spells CASSLVGGLSGNTIYF. The DNA for the CDR3 is TGTGCCAGCAGCTTAGTAGGAGGCCTCTCTGGAAACACCATATATTTT.